This entry describes one T cell receptor beta chain. Noted time point: baseline pretreatment blood. The treatment is: 15 Gy SBRT to primary tumor, nephrectomy 4 weeks later. This table comes from immunoSEQ multiplex PCR, and its TCRdb copy is limited to in-frame clones, with some not included. The data show approximately 120,000 clones, around 83% seen once. The data originate from a study of radiation and T cells in renal cell carcinoma. The J segment lost 2 bases and the V segment lost 6 bases, leaving 8 bases of the junction unmatched. Germline V gene data show CDR1 as MNHEY and CDR2 as SVGAGI. The CDR3 has 15 residues.

This TCR derives from a woman aged 60-70 years with renal cell carcinoma. This chain links TRBV6-5 with TRBJ1-1; TRBD1 agrees at 8 bases. Sequenced here: blood, sampled from a patient whose treatment included radiotherapy and nephrectomy. The CDR3 sequence is CASSRQGITNTEAFF. CDR3 DNA sequence: TGTGCCAGCAGCCGACAGGGGATAACAAACACTGAAGCTTTCTTT.